This TCR beta chain came from a study of T cell responses to AZD1222 COVID-19 vaccine. Profiling relied on immunoSEQ multiplex PCR, and the TCRdb table lists in-frame clones only, not all of them. The sample lists around 120,000 clones, around 86% occurring once. Overall study results and limits: Regions 160-218 and 743-854 held dominance among vaccine-associated CD4 TCRs, which spanned spike.

For this clone: Its antigen is as yet unknown.

From germline, CDR1 is LNHDA and CDR2 SQIVND (reference sequence). V lost 2 bases and J lost 6, with 14 bases in between. CDR3 size: 16 residues. The rearrangement joins TRBV19 to TRBJ1-6; tentative D call: TRBD1 (5 bases). The TCR originated in an adult in good health. The material sequenced was peripheral blood, taken on day 0 of AZD1222 vaccination. CDR3 sequence (DNA): TGTGCCAGTAGTATAATTGGGACTAGGGGTAATTCACCCCTCCACTTT. Amino acid sequence: CASSIIGTRGNSPLHF.